This T cell receptor beta chain was retrieved from a study of CD8 T cells in ankylosing spondylitis. General study findings and limits: From matched ankylosing spondylitis synovial fluid, disease-linked clones were reportedly recovered at significantly enriched levels. Made up of eight highly homologous variants, a TCR beta motif appeared characteristic of ankylosing spondylitis blood. Earlier reports found some motif variants in synovial fluid and blood in reactive arthritis.

By quantitative 5'-RACE with molecular barcodes, the TCR beta libraries were made. In TCRdb, the 5' RACE reads were re-called with MiXCR into one record per CDR3 protein. The repertoire has 200,000 to 300,000 distinct CDR3 sequences, around 25% of them found once; the top ten carry roughly 0.67%. The length of the CDR3 is 12 amino acids, counting both ends. In germline, CDR1 is SQVTM, CDR2 ANQGSEA. Only a few counts were recorded for this clonotype. No antigen is known for it. The DNA is omitted, as the CDR3 cannot be located on it reliably, and the CDR3 follows TCRdb's listing. Source material: blood, either unsorted or a sorted T cell fraction (not recorded which). The receptor was derived from a male donor with ankylosing spondylitis or in good health (not recorded which). The rearrangement joins TRBV29-1 to TRBJ1-2; TRBD1 is the table's D call and was not checked against the DNA. The CDR3 sequence is CSVGEGAVVGTF.